This TCR beta chain was identified during a study of cytomegalovirus exposure and HLA in healthy donors. Germline CDR1 and CDR2: WSHSY and SAAADI. The CDR3 is 13 residues long. V lost 11 bases to trimming and J lost 11 bases; unmatched junction nucleotides: 13. PCR involved 60 Vbeta and 13 Jbeta primers. The repertoire was sequenced with immunoSEQ multiplex PCR; TCRdb's copy has only in-frame clones and lacks some. The table has about 200,000 clones, 70% seen once. This clone was recorded only once. Its antigen is unknown. Study results and caveats: TRBV6-2, TRBV6-3 and other indistinguishable V segments were excluded.

This sequence joins TRBV10-2 and TRBJ2-5; 11 nucleotides align to TRBD1. This TCR came from a man aged 35 to 55 in good health and CMV-seropositive. Sequenced input: PBMCs. The CDR3 region has the DNA TGCGCCCCCCGGGGGACAGGGGGTGTAGAGCAGTACTTC. Amino acid sequence: CAPRGTGGVEQYF.